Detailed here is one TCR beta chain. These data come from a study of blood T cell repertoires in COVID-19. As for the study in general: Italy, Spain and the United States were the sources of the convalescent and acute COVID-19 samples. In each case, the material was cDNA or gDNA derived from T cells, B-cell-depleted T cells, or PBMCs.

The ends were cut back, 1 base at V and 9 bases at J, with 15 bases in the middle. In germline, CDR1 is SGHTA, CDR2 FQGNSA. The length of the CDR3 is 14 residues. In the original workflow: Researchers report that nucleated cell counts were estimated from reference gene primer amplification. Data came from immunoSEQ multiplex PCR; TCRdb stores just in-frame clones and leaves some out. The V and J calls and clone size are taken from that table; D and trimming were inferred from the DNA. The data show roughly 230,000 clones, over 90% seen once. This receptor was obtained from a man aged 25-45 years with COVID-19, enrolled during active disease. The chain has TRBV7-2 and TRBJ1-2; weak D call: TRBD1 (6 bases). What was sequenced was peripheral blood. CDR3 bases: TGTGCCAGCAGCTTAGAGGAGACAGGTCGTCGCTACACCTTC. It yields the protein CASSLEETGRRYTF.